This T cell receptor (beta chain) was obtained from a study of a mutant IDH1 vaccine in newly diagnosed glioma. On the study more broadly: The initiation of vaccination occurred 4-6 weeks after radiotherapy alone, or with temozolomide cycles. Those enrolled had earlier been treated with radiotherapy, temozolomide, or both, mostly both. Treated patients, around 60% male and approximately 38% female, averaged roughly 43 years of age.

Time point indicated: week 47, end of study. Vaccination used 300 ug of mutant IDH1 20-mer peptide per dose, with topical imiquimod. The V and J ends lost 0 bases and 4 bases, in that order; junction bases with no gene match: 6. The germline gives CDR1 MNHNS, CDR2 SASEGT. This CDR3 region has 17 residues. The repertoire was sequenced with immunoSEQ multiplex PCR; TCRdb's copy has only in-frame clones and lacks some. The data contain tens of thousands of clones, 65% of them seen just once; the ten biggest clones take up about 5%. Of note for this clone: Its antigen remains unknown.

The receptor comes from a man aged 40-55 years with glioma. Some clones in this sample may be carry-over from other donors' samples. The sequences come from peripheral blood mononuclear cells (PBMCs), collected from a glioma patient whose treatment included an IDH1 peptide vaccine. The chain employs TRBV6-1 and TRBJ2-3, with 11 nucleotides matching TRBD2. The CDR3 protein is CASSEAASGGRADTQYF. The CDR3 nucleotides are TGTGCCAGCAGTGAAGCGGCTAGCGGGGGGCGCGCAGATACGCAGTATTTT.